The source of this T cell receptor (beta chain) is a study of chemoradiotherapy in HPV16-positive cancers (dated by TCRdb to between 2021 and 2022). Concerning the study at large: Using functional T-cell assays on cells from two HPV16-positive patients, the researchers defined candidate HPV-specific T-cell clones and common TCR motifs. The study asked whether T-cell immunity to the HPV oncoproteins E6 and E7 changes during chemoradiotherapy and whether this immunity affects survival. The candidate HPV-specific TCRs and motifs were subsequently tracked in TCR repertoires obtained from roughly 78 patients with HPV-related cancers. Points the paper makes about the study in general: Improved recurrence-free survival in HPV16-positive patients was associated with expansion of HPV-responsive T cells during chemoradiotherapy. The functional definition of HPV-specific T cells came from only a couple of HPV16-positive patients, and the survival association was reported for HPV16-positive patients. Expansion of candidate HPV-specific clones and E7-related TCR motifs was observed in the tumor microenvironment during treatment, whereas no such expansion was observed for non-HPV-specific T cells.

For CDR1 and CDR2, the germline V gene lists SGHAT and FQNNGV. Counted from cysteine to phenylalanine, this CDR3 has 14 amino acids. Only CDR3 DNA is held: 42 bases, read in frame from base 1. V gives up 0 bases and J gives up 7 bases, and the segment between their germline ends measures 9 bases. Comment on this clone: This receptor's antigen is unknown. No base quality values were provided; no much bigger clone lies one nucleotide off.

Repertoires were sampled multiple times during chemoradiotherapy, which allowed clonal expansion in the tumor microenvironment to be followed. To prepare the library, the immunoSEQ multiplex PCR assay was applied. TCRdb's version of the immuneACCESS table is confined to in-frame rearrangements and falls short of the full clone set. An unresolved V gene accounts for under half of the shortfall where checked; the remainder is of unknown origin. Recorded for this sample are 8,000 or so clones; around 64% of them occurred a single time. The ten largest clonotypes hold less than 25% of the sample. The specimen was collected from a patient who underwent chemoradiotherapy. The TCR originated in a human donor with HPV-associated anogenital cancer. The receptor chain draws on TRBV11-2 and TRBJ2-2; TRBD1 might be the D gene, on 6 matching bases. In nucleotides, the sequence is TGTGCCAGCAGCTTAGAGTCAGGGGTCGGGGAGCTGTTTTTT. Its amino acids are CASSLESGVGELFF. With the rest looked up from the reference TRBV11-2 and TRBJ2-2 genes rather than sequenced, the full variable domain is EAGVAQSPRYKIIEKRQSVAFWCNPISGHATLYWYQQILGQGPKLLIQFQNNGVVDDSQLPKDRFSAERLKGVDSTLKIQPAKLEDSAVYLCASSLESGVGELFFGEGSRLTVL.